This T cell receptor beta chain stems from a study of human T cells and chemical hapten exposure. The overall study: Across samples, TCR yields varied, mostly owing to small differences in pooled library volumes. Study-wide findings and caveats: With DPC sensitization, TCRs exceeding 1 in 1000 frequency showed no change. In the PT1 data, expanded TCR counts showed a positive correlation with patch test score.

V was shortened by 7 bases and J by 5 bases, with 11 bases between the two germline ends. Germline CDR1 reads DFQATT; CDR2 reads SNEGSKA (reference sequence). This CDR3 spans 11 amino acids. In its sample, this clonotype was seen a few times. The antigen remains undetermined. Indicated time point: patch test 3, about 24 weeks after DPC sensitization. Treatment here: therapeutic diphenylcyclopropenone sensitization with weekly scalp DPC. During construction of the library, unique molecular identifiers were attached to individual cDNA molecules for quantitative, reproducible TCR counting. TCRdb used MiXCR to reprocess the RACE reads, holding one entry per CDR3 protein. The sample has 190,000 or so distinct CDR3 sequences; about 25% are singletons.

The specimen was whole blood, collected in connection with sensitization to the hapten diphenylcyclopropenone (DPC). This chain joins TRBV20-1 and TRBJ2-5, with D hard to call. The clonotype was recovered from a woman in her thirties or forties with alopecia areata. Some clones in this sample may be carry-over from other donors' samples. CDR3 nucleotide sequence: TGCAGTGTCCCAGCCGCGGAGACCCAGTACTTC. Amino acid sequence: CSVPAAETQYF.